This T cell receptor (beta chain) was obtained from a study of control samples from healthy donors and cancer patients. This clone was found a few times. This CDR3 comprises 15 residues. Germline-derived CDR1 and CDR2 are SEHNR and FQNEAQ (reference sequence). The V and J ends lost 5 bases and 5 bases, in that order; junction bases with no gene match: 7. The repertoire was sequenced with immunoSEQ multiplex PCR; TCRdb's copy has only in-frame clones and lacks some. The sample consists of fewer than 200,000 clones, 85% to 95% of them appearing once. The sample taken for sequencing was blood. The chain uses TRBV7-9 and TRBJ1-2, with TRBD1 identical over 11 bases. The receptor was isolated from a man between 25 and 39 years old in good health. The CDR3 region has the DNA TGTGCCAGCAGCGGGGGACAGGGGGTTTTTTATGGCTACACCTTC. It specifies CASSGGQGVFYGYTF.